The 10 T cell receptor beta chains below come from one sample, sequenced in a study of T cells after yellow fever vaccination. TCRdb analysed the 5' RACE reads with MiXCR anew, one entry per CDR3 protein. This table holds about 260,000 distinct CDR3 sequences, roughly 5.2% found once. The sequencing here drew on CD4+ T cells sorted from PBMCs, taken on the day of the yellow fever booster vaccination. All receptors derive from a man in his late teens or twenties who received the YFV17D yellow fever vaccine.

This clonotype was recorded a few times. The chain has TRBV5-1 and TRBJ1-1; D perhaps matches TRBD1 (5 bases). Germline V gene sequence: CDR1 SGHRS, CDR2 YFSETQ. The CDR3 runs to 15 residues. Trimming shortened V by 8 bases and J by 3 bases, and 20 bases separated the two germline ends. In nucleotides, the CDR3 is TGCGCCAGTACCGACCCAGGGACCGGGGACACTGAAGCTTTCTTT. Its protein product is CASTDPGTGDTEAFF.

This rearrangement joins TRBV12-3 or TRBV12-4 to TRBJ1-2, with 7 bases fitting TRBD1. With V trimmed by 5 bases and J by 2 bases, 8 bases remained unmatched. The CDR3 spans 15 residues. The CDR3 loop reads CASSPEQGMNYGYTF. CDR3 bases: TGTGCCAGCAGTCCTGAACAGGGGATGAACTATGGCTACACCTTC.

The sample holds a few counts of this clonotype. The V and J genes are TRBV6-2 or TRBV6-3 and TRBJ2-5; D remains unclear. CDR3 length: 14 residues. Germline V gene lookup returns CDR1 MNHEY and CDR2 SVGEGT. Trimming removed 0 bases at V and 8 bases at J, with 13 bases between. CDR3 in DNA: TGTGCCAGCAGTTACTCGAAAAACATAGGAACCCAGTACTTC. This sequence encodes CASSYSKNIGTQYF.

The V gene is TRBV30, the J gene TRBJ1-2; tentative D call: TRBD1 (6 bases). The CDR3 totals 15 residues. The ends were cut back, 0 bases at V and 4 bases at J, with 15 bases in the middle. The germline V gene has CDR1 GTSNPN and CDR2 SVGIG (reference sequence). DNA for the CDR3: TGTGCCTGGAGTGTACGGGGACACCGACTCTATGGCTACACCTTC. Encoded protein: CAWSVRGHRLYGYTF.

The table lists this clonotype with a few counts. This CDR3 is CASSQQGFQETQYF. The CDR3 bases are TGTGCCAGCAGCCAACAGGGTTTCCAAGAGACCCAGTACTTC. The gene calls are TRBV6-5 and TRBJ2-5, with D possibly being TRBD1 (6 bases). This CDR3 contains 14 residues. Germline CDR1 reads MNHEY; CDR2 reads SVGAGI. V was shortened by 6 bases and J by 1 base, with 12 bases between the two germline ends.

The CDR3: CASSQEGTENTEAFF. CDR3 coding DNA: TGTGCCAGCAGCCAAGAAGGGACAGAGAACACTGAAGCTTTCTTT. J is TRBJ1-1 and V is TRBV3-1; 7 bases map to TRBD1. The CDR3 totals 15 residues. CDR1 is LGHDT, CDR2 YNNKEL, per germline (reference sequence). J gave up 1 base and V 0 bases, and 2 bases lay outside the gene matches.

The rearrangement joins TRBV27 to TRBJ1-2; 8 nucleotides align to TRBD1. This CDR3 has 14 residues. J was trimmed by 4 bases and V by 6 bases; bases with no gene match: 7. Germline CDR1 and CDR2: MNHEY and SMNVEV (reference sequence). CDR3 sequence: CASSPTGVVYGYTF. DNA of the CDR3: TGTGCCAGCAGCCCGACAGGGGTTGTCTATGGCTACACCTTC.

This sequence joins TRBV18 and TRBJ2-5; D is ambiguous. The CDR3 covers 13 residues. V lost 4 bases and J 5 bases, leaving 11 bases between the germline ends. The germline V gene encodes CDR1 KGHSH and CDR2 LQKENI. CDR3 sequence: CASSQSPSETQYF. In DNA, the CDR3 is TGTGCCAGCTCACAATCCCCCTCCGAGACCCAGTACTTC.

This clonotype was counted ten times or more. The chain employs TRBV4-3 and TRBJ1-1, with D unclear. The CDR3 runs 14 residues. Per germline, CDR1 LGHNA and CDR2 YSLEER. Trimming left V 3 bases short and J 0 bases short, with 8 bases between. CDR3 sequence (DNA): TGCGCCAGCAGCCATGGACTGATGAACACTGAAGCTTTCTTT. As protein: CASSHGLMNTEAFF.

This clonotype was detected many times. The J gene is TRBJ2-3, the V gene TRBV20-1; 13 bases agree with TRBD2. This CDR3 comprises 15 residues. Germline trimming cut 5 bases from V and 2 bases from J; bases unmatched to any gene: 4. Germline CDR1 is DFQATT and CDR2 is SNEGSKA (reference sequence). The CDR3 reads CSAWTSGGNTDTQYF. The CDR3 DNA follows: TGCAGTGCTTGGACTAGCGGGGGAAACACAGATACGCAGTATTTT.